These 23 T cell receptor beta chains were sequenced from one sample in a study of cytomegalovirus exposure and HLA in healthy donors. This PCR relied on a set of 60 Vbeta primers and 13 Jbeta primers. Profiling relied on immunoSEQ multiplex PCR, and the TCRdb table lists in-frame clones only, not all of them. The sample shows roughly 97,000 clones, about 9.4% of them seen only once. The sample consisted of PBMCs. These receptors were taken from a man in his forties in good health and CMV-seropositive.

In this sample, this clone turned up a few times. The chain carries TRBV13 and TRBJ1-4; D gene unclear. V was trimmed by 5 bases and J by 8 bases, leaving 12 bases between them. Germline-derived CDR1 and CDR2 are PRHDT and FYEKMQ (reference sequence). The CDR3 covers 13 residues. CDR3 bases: TGTGCCAGCAGCACGGGGTTGCGCGAAAAACTGTTTTTT. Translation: CASSTGLREKLFF.

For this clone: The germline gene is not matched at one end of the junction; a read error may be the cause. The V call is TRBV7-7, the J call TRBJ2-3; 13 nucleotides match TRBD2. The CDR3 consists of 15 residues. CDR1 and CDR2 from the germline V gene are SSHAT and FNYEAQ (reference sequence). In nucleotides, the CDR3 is TGTGCTAGCAGCATAGGACTAGCGGGAGCGGATACGCAGTATTTT. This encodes CASSIGLAGADTQYF. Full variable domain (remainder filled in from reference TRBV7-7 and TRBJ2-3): GAGVSQSPRYKVTKRGQDVTLRCDPISSHATLYWYQQALGQGPEFLTYFNYEAQPDKSGLPSDRFSAERPEGSISTLTIQRTEQRDSAMYRCASSIGLAGADTQYFGPGTRLTVL.

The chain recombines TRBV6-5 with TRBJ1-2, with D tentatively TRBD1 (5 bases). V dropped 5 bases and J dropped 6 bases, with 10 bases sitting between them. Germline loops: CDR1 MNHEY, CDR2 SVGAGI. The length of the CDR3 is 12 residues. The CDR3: CASSQGGDGYTF. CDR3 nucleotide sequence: TGTGCCAGCAGTCAGGGAGGCGATGGCTACACCTTC.

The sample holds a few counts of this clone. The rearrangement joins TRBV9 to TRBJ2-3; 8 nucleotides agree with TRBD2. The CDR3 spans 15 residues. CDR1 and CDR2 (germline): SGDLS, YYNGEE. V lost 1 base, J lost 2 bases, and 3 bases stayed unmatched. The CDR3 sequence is CASSVQLADTDTQYF. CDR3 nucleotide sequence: TGTGCCAGCAGCGTACAACTAGCGGACACAGATACGCAGTATTTT.

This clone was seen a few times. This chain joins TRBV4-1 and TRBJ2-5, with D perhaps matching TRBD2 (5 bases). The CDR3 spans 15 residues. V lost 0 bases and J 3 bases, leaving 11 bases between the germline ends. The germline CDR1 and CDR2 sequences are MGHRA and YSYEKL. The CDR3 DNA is TGCGCCAGCAGCCAAGAAATCAGTAGCGAAGAGACCCAGTACTTC. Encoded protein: CASSQEISSEETQYF.

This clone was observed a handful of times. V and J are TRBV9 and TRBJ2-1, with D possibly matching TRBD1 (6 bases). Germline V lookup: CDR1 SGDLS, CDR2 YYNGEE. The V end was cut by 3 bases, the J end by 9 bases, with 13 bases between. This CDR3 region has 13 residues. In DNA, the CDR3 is TGTGCCAGCAGCGGGCAGGGGCTCGCTGAGCAGTTCTTC. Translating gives CASSGQGLAEQFF.

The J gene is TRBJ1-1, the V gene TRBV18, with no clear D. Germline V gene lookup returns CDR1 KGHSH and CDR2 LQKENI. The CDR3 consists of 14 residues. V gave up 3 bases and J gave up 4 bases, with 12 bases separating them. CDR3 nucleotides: TGTGCCAGCTCACCTTCAGCGGACGGCACTGAAGCTTTCTTT. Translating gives CASSPSADGTEAFF.

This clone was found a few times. This CDR3 is CASSLGTSGQETQYF. CDR3 in DNA: TGTGCCAGCAGTTTAGGGACTAGCGGACAAGAGACCCAGTACTTC. The chain has TRBV28 and TRBJ2-5, with 11 positions matching TRBD2. This CDR3 region has 15 residues. Losses at the gene ends were 2 bases for V and 2 bases for J; bases not matched to a gene: 1. The germline gives CDR1 MDHEN, CDR2 SYDVKM.

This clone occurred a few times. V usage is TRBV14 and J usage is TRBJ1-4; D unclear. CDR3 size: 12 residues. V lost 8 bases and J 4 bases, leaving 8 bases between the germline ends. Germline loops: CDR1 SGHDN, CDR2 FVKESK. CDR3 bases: TGTGCCAGCCGAGAGGGTAATGAAAAACTGTTTTTT. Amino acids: CASREGNEKLFF.

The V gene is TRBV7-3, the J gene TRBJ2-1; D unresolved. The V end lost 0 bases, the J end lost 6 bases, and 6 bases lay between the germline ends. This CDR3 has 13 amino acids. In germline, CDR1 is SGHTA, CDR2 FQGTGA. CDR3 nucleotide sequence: TGTGCCAGCAGCTTAACTCTGTCCAATGAGCAGTTCTTC. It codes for CASSLTLSNEQFF.

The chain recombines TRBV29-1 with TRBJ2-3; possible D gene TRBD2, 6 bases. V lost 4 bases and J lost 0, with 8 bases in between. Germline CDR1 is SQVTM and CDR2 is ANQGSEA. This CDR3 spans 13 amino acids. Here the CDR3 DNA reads TGCAGCGTTGCGCGGGACAGCACAGATACGCAGTATTTT. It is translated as CSVARDSTDTQYF.

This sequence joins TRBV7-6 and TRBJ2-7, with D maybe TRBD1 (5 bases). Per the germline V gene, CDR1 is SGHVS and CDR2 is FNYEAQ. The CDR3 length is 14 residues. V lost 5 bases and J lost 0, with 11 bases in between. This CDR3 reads CASSRQSSSYEQYF. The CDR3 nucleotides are TGTGCCAGCAGCCGACAGTCCAGCTCCTACGAGCAGTACTTC.

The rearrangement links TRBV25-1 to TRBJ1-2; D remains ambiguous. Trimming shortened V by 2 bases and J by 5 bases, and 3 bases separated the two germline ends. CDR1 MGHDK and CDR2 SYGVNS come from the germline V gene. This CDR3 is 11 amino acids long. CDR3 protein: CASSETYGYTF. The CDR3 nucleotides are TGTGCCAGCAGTGAAACTTATGGCTACACCTTC.

CDR3 residues: CASSVGGAGNQPQHF. CDR3 DNA: TGTGCCAGCAGCGTAGGCGGCGCAGGGAACCAGCCCCAGCATTTT. The rearrangement links TRBV9 to TRBJ1-5, with D maybe TRBD1 (5 bases). V was cut by 0 bases and J by 7 bases, with 14 bases left in between. The germline V gene has CDR1 SGDLS and CDR2 YYNGEE. The CDR3 is made up of 15 amino acids. The full variable domain, completed using reference TRBV9 and TRBJ1-5, is DSGVTQTPKHLITATGQRVTLRCSPRSGDLSVYWYQQSLDQGLQFLIQYYNGEERAKGNILERFSAQQFPDLHSELNLSSLELGDSALYFCASSVGGAGNQPQHFGDGTRLSIL.

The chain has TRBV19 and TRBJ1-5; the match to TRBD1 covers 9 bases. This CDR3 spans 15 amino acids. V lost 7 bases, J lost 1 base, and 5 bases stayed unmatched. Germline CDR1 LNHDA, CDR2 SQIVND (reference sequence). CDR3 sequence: CASKDRGWSNQPQHF. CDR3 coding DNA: TGTGCCAGTAAGGACAGGGGTTGGAGCAATCAGCCCCAGCATTTT.

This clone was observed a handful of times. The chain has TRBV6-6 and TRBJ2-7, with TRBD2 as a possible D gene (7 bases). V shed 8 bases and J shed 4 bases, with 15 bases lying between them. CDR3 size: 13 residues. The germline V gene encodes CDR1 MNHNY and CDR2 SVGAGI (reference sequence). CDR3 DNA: TGTGCCAGCGGGGAGGGTCAGGGGTACGAGCAGTACTTC. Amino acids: CASGEGQGYEQYF.

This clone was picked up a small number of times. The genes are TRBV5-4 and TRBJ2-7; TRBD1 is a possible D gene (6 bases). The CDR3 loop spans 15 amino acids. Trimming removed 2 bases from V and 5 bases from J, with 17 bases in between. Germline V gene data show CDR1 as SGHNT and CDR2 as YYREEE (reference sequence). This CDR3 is CASSFLGTRRNEQYF. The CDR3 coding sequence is TGTGCCAGCAGCTTTCTAGGGACACGCAGAAACGAGCAGTACTTC.

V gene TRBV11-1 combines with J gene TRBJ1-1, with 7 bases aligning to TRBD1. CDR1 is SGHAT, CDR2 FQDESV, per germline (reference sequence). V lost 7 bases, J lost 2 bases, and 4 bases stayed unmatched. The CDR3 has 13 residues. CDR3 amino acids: CASTGQANTEAFF. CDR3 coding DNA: TGTGCCAGCACCGGACAGGCCAACACTGAAGCTTTCTTT.

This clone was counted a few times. CDR3 in amino acids: CASSLADGVTYEQYF. The CDR3 nucleotides read TGTGCCAGCAGCTTAGCGGACGGGGTTACCTACGAGCAGTACTTC. The V and J genes are TRBV11-3 and TRBJ2-7, with a possible D match to TRBD2 (5 bases). CDR1 and CDR2 (germline): SGHNT, YENEEA. The germline V and J ends were trimmed by 1 base and 2 bases, with 12 bases remaining between them. The CDR3 sequence is 15 residues long.

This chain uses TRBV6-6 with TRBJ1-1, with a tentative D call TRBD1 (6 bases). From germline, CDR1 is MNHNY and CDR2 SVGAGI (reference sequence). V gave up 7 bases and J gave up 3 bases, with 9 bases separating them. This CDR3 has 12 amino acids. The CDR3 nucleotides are TGTGCCAGCAATGCAGGGGACACTGAAGCTTTCTTT. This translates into CASNAGDTEAFF.

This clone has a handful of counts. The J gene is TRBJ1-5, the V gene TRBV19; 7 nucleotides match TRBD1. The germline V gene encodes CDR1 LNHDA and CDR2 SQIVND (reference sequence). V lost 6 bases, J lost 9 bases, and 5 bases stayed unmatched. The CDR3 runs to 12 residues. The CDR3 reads CASREGARPQHF. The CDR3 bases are TGTGCCAGTAGGGAGGGGGCACGGCCCCAGCATTTT.

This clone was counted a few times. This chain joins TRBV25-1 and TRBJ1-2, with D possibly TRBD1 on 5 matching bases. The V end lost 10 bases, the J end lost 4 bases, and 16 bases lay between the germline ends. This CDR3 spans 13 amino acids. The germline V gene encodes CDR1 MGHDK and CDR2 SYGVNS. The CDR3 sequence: CATAGGIGYGYTF. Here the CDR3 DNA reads TGTGCCACCGCGGGGGGAATCGGCTATGGCTACACCTTC.

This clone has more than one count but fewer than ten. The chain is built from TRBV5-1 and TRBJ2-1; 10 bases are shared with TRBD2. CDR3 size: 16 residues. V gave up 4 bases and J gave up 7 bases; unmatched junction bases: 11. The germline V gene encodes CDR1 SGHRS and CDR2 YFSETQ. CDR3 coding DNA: TGCGCCAGCAGCACCGCTAGCGGGAGAAGGGGGAATGAGCAGTTCTTC. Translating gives CASSTASGRRGNEQFF.